Listed below are T cell receptor beta chains from one sample, sequenced in a study of shared clonotypes between healthy human individuals. Some clones are missing from TCRdb's copy, which holds only in-frame ones; the method was immunoSEQ multiplex PCR. The repertoire consists of around 1.9 million clones, with 85% to 95% occurring once and the leading ten covering about 1.8%. The material sequenced was naive CD8+ T cells from PBMCs. The receptors originated from a young man in good health. Some clones in this sample may be carry-over from other donors' samples. Each CDR3 is given with its conserved first and last residue.

v_call cdr3_aa
TRBV28 CASSSSDTQYF
TRBV27 CASSPDGFQETQYF
TRBV6-6 CASRLRSEVGQPQHF
TRBV27 CASGRTGGRNQPQHF
TRBV6-6 CASSYDVREQYF
TRBV27 CASRGDRAYEQYF
TRBV28 CASTKSGETQYF
TRBV6-5 CASSYWPLSGPQHF
TRBV13 CASSLRSRTGLGNTIYF
TRBV28 CASSFAGSGNEQFF
TRBV10-3 CAISESGGSYNEQFF
TRBV28 CANPGQGGAFETQYF
TRBV27 CASSLSRGSNQPQHF
TRBV27 CASSSEGLLYNEQFF
TRBV5-1 CASSLDSRGGELFF
TRBV27 CASSWANSYEQYF
TRBV11-1 CASSYTDWTANEQFF
TRBV13 CASSFGGGRSLETQYF
TRBV11-2 CASSWVGRIYEQYF
TRBV6-1 CASSEDSRTSGYEQYF
TRBV7-2 CASSWGTDTQYF
TRBV30 CAWSLTGGRDEQYF
TRBV5-1 CASSFSEHLYIQYF
TRBV29-1 CSVETGPSYEQYF
TRBV28 CASSFTGVFDEQFF
TRBV27 CASSPRAGNFQPQHF
TRBV6-5 CASRAGSYEQYF
TRBV9 CASSVGVRAGYEKLFF
TRBV29-1 CSVGDRGYNEQFF
TRBV19 CASSRSRDSQYF
TRBV7-7 CASSPGTASYNEQFF
TRBV29-1 CSVETGDSYEQYF
TRBV7-3 CASSLSGQGSAKNIQYF
TRBV6-1 CASSDGLAGALSYEQYF
TRBV2 CASSTQHGERSSTDTQYF
TRBV6-5 CASSYSEGQEQYF
TRBV9 CASSVGLNTGELFF
TRBV11-2 CASSLNGLAGGPSYEQYF
TRBV11-3 CASSLGQGDTEAFF
TRBV7-8 CASSSGLAVYNEQFF
TRBV28 CASSFGGNQPQHF
TRBV28 CASSAPGQYYGYTF
TRBV29-1 CSVRGGTGTGELFF
TRBV4-1 CASSSTGATYEQYF
TRBV27 CASSPRQLNTGELFF
TRBV9 CASSVTSGDHGYTF
TRBV5-1 CASSLDAGGTGNTIYF
TRBV27 CASSLSRQGNSYGYTF
TRBV19 CASSIMGLAGANVLTF
TRBV9 CASSETVSDPEQYF
TRBV7-9 CASSSGLAGPLGYF
TRBV27 CASSPRDRGNDYTF
TRBV5-4 CASSVRGAGDTIYF
TRBV5-6 CASSLGYHEQYF
TRBV27 CASSFDRFTDTQYF